The T cell receptor beta chain under discussion was sequenced for a study of T-cell reconstitution after alpha-beta-depleted transplantation in children. The study, taken as a whole, reports: Reportedly, alpha-beta T cells present about two months post-transplant originated from several hundred expanded clones of graft origin. From surviving recipient T cells and thymic progenitors came the high day-60 TCRbeta diversity observed in some patients. Counts and diversity of T cells one year after transplant came mostly from newly produced T cells.

As it was prepared, the TCRbeta library received unique molecular identifiers. TCRdb independently ran MiXCR on the PCR reads; one entry per CDR3 protein. Of roughly 790,000 distinct CDR3 sequences in the sample, roughly 16% were seen once. CDR3 size: 14 residues. V lost 6 bases and J 8 bases, leaving 19 bases between the germline ends. This clonotype occurred a few times. Its antigen remains unknown. The rearrangement links TRBV12-3 or TRBV12-4 to TRBJ1-2; D may be TRBD1 (6 bases). This sequence originates from a male patient younger than 18 who had a stem cell transplant for acute lymphoblastic leukemia, so the T cells may come from the graft donor. Sequenced here: PBMCs, mostly from graft donor cells, sampled 360 days after TCRalphabeta/CD19-depleted stem cell transplant. CDR3 sequence: CASRDDRPGEGYTF. CDR3 bases: TGTGCCAGCAGGGACGACAGGCCCGGAGAAGGCTACACCTTC.